The source of this T cell receptor (beta chain) is a study of regulatory T cells in long-lasting Graves disease. Study-wide points: The work looked only at peripheral blood and did not look at thyroid tissue.

Comment on this clonotype: Antigen: not known.

Building the TCR beta libraries relied on iRepertoire HTBI primers, and CDR3 regions underwent Arm-PCR. TCRdb redid the calling of the multiplex PCR reads with MiXCR, one entry per CDR3 protein. The sample contains 350,000 to 450,000 distinct CDR3 sequences, under 25% of which appear only once. The time point here: persistent/refractory GD, antithyroid drugs over 5 years with positive TRAb. The authors made the TCR library using RNA they extracted from PBMCs. The sequence was collected from a female donor with Graves disease. This material consisted of peripheral blood mononuclear cells (PBMCs), taken when the disease was refractory, from a patient treated with antithyroid drugs.

The CDR3 DNA reads as TGTGCCAGCAGCTCAACTACCAGGGGGGGTGGAAACACCATATATTTT. Translated, it gives CASSSTTRGGGNTIYF. The V and J genes are TRBV7-6 and TRBJ1-3; 7 bases line up with TRBD1. The CDR3 contains 16 residues. From germline, CDR1 is SGHVS and CDR2 FNYEAQ. The V gene end was trimmed by 4 bases and the J gene end by 3 bases; junction bases not matched to a gene: 9.